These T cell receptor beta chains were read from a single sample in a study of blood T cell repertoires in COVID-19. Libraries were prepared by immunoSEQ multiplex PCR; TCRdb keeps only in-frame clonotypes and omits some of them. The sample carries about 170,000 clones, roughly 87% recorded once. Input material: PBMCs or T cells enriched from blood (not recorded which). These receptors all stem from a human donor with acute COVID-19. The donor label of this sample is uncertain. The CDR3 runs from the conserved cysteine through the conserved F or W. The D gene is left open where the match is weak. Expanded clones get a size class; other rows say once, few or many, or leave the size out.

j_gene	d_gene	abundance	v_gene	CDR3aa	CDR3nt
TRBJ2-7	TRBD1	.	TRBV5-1	CASSLATGQGVYEQYF	TGCGCCAGCAGCTTGGCCACGGGACAGGGGGTATACGAGCAGTACTTC
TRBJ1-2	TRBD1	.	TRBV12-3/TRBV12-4	CASSIAGQGGYTF	TGTGCCAGCAGTATAGCCGGACAGGGAGGCTACACCTTC
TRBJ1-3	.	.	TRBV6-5	CASIAGENTIYF	TGTGCCAGCATCGCGGGGGAAAACACCATATATTTT
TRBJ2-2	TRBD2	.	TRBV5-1	CASSFGLAGALNTGELFF	TGCGCCAGCAGCTTCGGACTAGCGGGGGCCCTGAACACCGGGGAGCTGTTTTTT
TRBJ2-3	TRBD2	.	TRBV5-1	CASSFGTSGRRGTDTQYF	TGCGCCAGCAGCTTCGGGACTAGCGGGCGGCGTGGGACAGATACGCAGTATTTT
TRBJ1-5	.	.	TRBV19	CASGGSYSNQPQHF	TGTGCCAGCGGGGGTAGCTATAGCAATCAGCCCCAGCATTTT
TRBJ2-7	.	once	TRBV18	CASSPYPLQVSYEQYF	TGTGCCAGCTCACCGTATCCCCTACAGGTCTCCTACGAGCAGTACTTC
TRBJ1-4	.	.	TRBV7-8	CASSPLGGGEKLFF	TGTGCCAGCAGTCCCTTGGGGGGAGGTGAAAAACTGTTTTTT
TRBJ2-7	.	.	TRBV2	CASNEPGDYEQYF	TGTGCCAGCAACGAGCCAGGGGACTACGAGCAGTACTTC
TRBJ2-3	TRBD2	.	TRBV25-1	CASRGGLAGGTDTQYF	TGTGCCAGCAGGGGAGGGCTAGCGGGGGGGACAGATACGCAGTATTTT
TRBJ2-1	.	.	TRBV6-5	CASSSQGGGSYNEQFF	TGTGCCAGCAGTTCCCAGGGGGGAGGATCCTACAATGAGCAGTTCTTC
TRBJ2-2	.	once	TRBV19	CASSISGGWNTGELFF	TGTGCCAGTAGTATATCTGGGGGCTGGAACACCGGGGAGCTGTTTTTT
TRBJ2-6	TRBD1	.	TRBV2	CASRTGAGANVLTF	TGTGCCAGTCGGACAGGGGCTGGGGCCAACGTCCTGACTTTC
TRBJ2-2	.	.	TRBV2	CASIPFGQANTGELFF	TGTGCCAGCATCCCCTTTGGGCAGGCGAACACCGGGGAGCTGTTTTTT
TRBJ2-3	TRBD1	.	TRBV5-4	CASRFVPLGQGLTDTQYF	TGTGCCAGCAGATTCGTCCCTCTGGGACAGGGGCTGACAGATACGCAGTATTTT
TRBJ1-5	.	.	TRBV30	CAWRGPLGANQPQHF	TGTGCCTGGAGAGGCCCGTTGGGGGCCAATCAGCCCCAGCATTTT
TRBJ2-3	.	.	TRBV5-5	CASSSQQGRESDTQYF	TGTGCCAGCAGCTCCCAACAGGGAAGGGAGTCAGATACGCAGTATTTT
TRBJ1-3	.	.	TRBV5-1	CASSVSSIGLNTIYF	TGCGCCAGCAGCGTTTCATCAATCGGTTTAAACACCATATATTTT
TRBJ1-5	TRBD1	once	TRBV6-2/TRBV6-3	CASSDRGPSNQPQHF	TGTGCCAGCAGCGACAGGGGGCCCAGCAATCAGCCCCAGCATTTT
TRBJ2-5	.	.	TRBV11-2	CASSFGTSSETQYF	TGTGCCAGCAGCTTCGGTACTAGCTCGGAGACCCAGTACTTC
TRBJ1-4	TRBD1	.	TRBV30	CAWRNNRGWEKLFF	TGTGCCTGGAGAAACAACAGGGGCTGGGAAAAACTGTTTTTT
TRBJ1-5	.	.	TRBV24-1	CATSEATVDSNQPQHF	TGTGCCACCAGTGAAGCGACAGTTGATAGCAATCAGCCCCAGCATTTT